This T cell receptor (beta chain) came from a study of blood T cell repertoires in COVID-19. The assay was immunoSEQ multiplex PCR, and TCRdb's table has in-frame clones only and misses some. The sample carries 150,000 to 200,000 clones, 82% recorded once. The CDR3 spans 13 residues. Trimming removed 7 bases at V and 2 bases at J, with 11 bases between. From germline, CDR1 is SNHLY and CDR2 FYNNEI. The origin of this receptor is a middle-aged woman with COVID-19, enrolled during active disease. The rearrangement uses TRBV2 and TRBJ2-5; a possible D gene is TRBD1 (5 bases). The sample was peripheral blood. CDR3 DNA: TGTGCCAGCAAGGAAGGGGCTCAAGAGACCCAGTACTTC. Encoded protein: CASKEGAQETQYF.